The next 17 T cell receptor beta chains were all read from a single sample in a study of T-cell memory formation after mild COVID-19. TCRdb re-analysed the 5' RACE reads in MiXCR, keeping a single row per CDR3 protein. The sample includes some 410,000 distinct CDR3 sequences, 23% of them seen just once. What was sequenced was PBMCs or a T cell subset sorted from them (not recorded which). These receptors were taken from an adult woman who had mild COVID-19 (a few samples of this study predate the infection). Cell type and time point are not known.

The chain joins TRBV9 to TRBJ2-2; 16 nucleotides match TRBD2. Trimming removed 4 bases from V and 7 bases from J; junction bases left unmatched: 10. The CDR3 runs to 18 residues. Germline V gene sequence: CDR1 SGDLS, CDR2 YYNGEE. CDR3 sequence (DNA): TGTGCCAGCAGCCCCTCGGGACTAGCGGGGGGGCCAGGCGGGGAGCTGTTTTTT. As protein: CASSPSGLAGGPGGELFF.

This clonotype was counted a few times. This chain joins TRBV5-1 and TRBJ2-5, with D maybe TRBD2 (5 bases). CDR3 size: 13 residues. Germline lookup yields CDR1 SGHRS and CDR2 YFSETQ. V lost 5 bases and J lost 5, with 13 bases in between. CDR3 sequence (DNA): TGCGCCAGCAGGGATCTAGCCGTGGAGACCCAGTACTTC. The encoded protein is CASRDLAVETQYF.

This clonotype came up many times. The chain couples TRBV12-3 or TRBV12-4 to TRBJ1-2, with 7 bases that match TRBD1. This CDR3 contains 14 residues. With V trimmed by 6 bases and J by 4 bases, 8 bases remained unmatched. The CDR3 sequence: CASRATGLGYGYTF. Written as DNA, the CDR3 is TGTGCCAGCAGGGCGACAGGGCTAGGCTATGGCTACACCTTC.

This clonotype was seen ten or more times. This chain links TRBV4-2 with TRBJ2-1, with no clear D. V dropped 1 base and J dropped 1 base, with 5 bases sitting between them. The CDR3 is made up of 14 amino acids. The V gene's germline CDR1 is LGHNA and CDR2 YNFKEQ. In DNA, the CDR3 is TGTGCCAGCAGCCAAGCCGTTTCCTACAATGAGCAGTTCTTC. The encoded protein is CASSQAVSYNEQFF.

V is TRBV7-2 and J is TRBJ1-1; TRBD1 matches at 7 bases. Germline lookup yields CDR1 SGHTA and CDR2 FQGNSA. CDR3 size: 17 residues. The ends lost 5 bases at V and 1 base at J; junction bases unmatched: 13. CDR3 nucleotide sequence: TGTGCCAGCAGCCCAACCGGGACAGCGAGGCGGAACACTGAAGCTTTCTTT. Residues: CASSPTGTARRNTEAFF.

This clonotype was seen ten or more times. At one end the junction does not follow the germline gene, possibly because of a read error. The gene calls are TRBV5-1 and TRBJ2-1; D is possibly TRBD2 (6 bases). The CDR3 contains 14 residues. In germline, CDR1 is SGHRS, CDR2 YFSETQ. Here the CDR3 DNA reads TGTGCCAGCAGTTTAGGGCGGGGTTATAATGAGCAGTTCTTC. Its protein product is CASSLGRGYNEQFF.

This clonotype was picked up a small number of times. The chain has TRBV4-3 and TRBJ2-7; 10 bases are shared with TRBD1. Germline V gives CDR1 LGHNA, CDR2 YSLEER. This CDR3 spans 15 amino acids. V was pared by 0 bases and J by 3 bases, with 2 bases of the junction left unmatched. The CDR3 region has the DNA TGCGCCAGCAGCCAAGAAGGGACAGGGGTCTACGAGCAGTACTTC. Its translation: CASSQEGTGVYEQYF.

CDR3: CASSLAHGNTEAFF. CDR3 in DNA: TGCGCCAGCAGCTTGGCACACGGTAACACTGAAGCTTTCTTT. V usage is TRBV5-1 and J usage is TRBJ1-1; D is unresolved. The V end lost 0 bases, the J end lost 2 bases, and 8 bases lay between the germline ends. This CDR3 spans 14 amino acids. Per the germline V gene, CDR1 is SGHRS and CDR2 is YFSETQ.

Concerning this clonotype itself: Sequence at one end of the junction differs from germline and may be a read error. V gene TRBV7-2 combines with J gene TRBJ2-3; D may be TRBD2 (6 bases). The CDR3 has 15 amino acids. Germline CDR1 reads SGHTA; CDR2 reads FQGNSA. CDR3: CASSFYGRGTDAQYF. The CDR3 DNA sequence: TGTGCCAGCAGCTTCTACGGGAGAGGCACAGATGCGCAGTATTTT. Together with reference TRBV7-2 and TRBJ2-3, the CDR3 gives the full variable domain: GAGVSQSPSNKVTEKGKDVELRCDPISGHTALYWYRQSLGQGLEFLIYFQGNSAPDKSGLPSDRFSAERTGGSVSTLTIQRTQQEDSAVYLCASSFYGRGTDAQYFGPGTRLTVL.

The CDR3 loop is CAWSSGGYTEAFF. CDR3 in DNA: TGTGCCTGGAGTAGTGGGGGTTACACTGAAGCTTTCTTT. The rearrangement joins TRBV30 to TRBJ1-1, with a possible D match to TRBD1 (5 bases). Trimming pared 2 bases from V and 3 bases from J, leaving 10 bases between. Germline V gene data show CDR1 as GTSNPN and CDR2 as SVGIG (reference sequence). CDR3 size: 13 residues.

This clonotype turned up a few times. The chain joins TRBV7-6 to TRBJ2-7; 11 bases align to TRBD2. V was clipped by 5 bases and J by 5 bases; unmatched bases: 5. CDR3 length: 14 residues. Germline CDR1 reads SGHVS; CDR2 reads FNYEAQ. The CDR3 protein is CASSRLAGGHEQYF. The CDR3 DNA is TGTGCCAGCAGCAGGCTAGCGGGAGGCCACGAGCAGTACTTC.

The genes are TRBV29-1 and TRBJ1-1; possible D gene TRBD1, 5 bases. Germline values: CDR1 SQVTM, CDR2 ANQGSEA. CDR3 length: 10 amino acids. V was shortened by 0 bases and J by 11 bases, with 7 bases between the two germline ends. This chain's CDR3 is CSVEERGAFF. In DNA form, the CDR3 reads TGCAGCGTTGAAGAGCGGGGGGCTTTCTTT.

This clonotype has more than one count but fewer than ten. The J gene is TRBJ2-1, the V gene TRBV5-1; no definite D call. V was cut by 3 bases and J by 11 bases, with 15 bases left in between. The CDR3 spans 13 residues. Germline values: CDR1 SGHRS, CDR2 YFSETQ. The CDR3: CASSSGVLEQQFF. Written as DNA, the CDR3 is TGCGCCAGCAGCTCCGGAGTTCTTGAGCAGCAGTTCTTC.

CDR3 in amino acids: CASSLRVGRDRYNEQFF. The DNA for the CDR3 is TGTGCCAGCAGCCTAAGAGTAGGGCGGGACCGCTACAATGAGCAGTTCTTC. The chain couples TRBV7-8 to TRBJ2-1; TRBD2 is a possible D gene (6 bases). Germline V lookup: CDR1 SGHVS, CDR2 FQNEAQ. The V end lost 5 bases, the J end lost 3 bases, and 20 bases lay between the germline ends. The CDR3 has 17 residues.

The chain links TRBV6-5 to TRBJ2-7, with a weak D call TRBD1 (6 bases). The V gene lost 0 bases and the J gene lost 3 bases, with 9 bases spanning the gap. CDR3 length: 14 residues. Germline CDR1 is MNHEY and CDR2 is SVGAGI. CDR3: CASSYSNRDYEQYF. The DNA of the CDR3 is TGTGCCAGCAGTTACTCGAACAGGGACTACGAGCAGTACTTC.

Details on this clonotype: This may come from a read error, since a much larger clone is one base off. For the CDR3, the DNA is TGTGCCAGCAGCCCAGGCCACCGGAATTTTGGTGGCTACACCTTC. It yields the protein CASSPGHRNFGGYTF. The chain employs TRBV7-8 and TRBJ1-2; D is uncertain. CDR3 length: 15 residues. CDR1 and CDR2 (germline): SGHVS, FQNEAQ. V lost 5 bases and J 7 bases, leaving 20 bases between the germline ends.

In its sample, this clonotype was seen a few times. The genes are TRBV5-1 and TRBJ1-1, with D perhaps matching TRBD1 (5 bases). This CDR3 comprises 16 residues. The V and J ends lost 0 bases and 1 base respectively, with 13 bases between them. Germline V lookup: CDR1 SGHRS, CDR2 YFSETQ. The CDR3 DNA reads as TGCGCCAGCAGCTTGGCTGGTGGGACGAGGAACACTGAAGCTTTCTTT. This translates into CASSLAGGTRNTEAFF.